This T cell receptor beta chain comes out of a study of blood T cell repertoires in COVID-19. Methods used by the authors: Estimation of nucleated cell counts was performed using reference gene primer amplification. The data were produced by immunoSEQ multiplex PCR, yet TCRdb's version contains in-frame clones alone and is incomplete. V, J and clone size reflect that table, while D and trimming were determined from the DNA. The sample shows about 360,000 clones, around nine tenths of them seen only once. Followed longitudinally, the Seattle patients had been enrolled during active infection. The origin of this receptor is a woman aged 60-70 years with COVID-19, enrolled during active disease. The sequencing input was peripheral blood.

The DNA for the CDR3 is TGCGCCAGCAGCCAACCAGGGAAGACTGGAAACACCATATATTTT. It encodes CASSQPGKTGNTIYF. The genes are TRBV4-1 and TRBJ1-3, with D perhaps TRBD1 (5 bases). The CDR3 runs to 15 residues. Germline loops: CDR1 MGHRA, CDR2 YSYEKL. V lost 2 bases, J lost 2 bases, and 10 bases lay in between.